This TCR beta chain was captured in a study of tumor-infiltrating lymphocytes in localized non-small cell lung cancer. Assay used: immunoSEQ multiplex PCR; TCRdb lists only in-frame clones, some missing. The table has about 5,800 clones, roughly 70% seen once. Germline CDR1 MNHEY, CDR2 SMNVEV (reference sequence). The CDR3 totals 14 residues. The V and J ends lost 5 bases and 2 bases respectively, with 13 bases between them. The chain uses TRBV27 and TRBJ2-7; either TRBD1 or TRBD2 may fit D (5 bases each). The source of this sequence is a human donor with non-small cell lung cancer. The sequencing sample was made of uninvolved lung tissue not adjacent to the tumor. The chain's CDR3 is CASSRSGPPYEQYF. The CDR3 coding sequence is TGTGCCAGCAGTCGATCGGGGCCGCCCTACGAGCAGTACTTC.